The 5 T cell receptor beta chains listed next were all sequenced from one sample in a study of regulatory T cells in long-lasting Graves disease. iRepertoire HTBI primers and Arm-PCR of CDR3 regions built TCR beta libraries. TCRdb re-derived calls from the multiplex PCR reads in MiXCR, one entry per CDR3 protein. The sample holds under 500,000 distinct CDR3 sequences; less than 25% are singletons and the top ten take roughly 8%. Time point given: persistent/refractory GD, antithyroid drugs over 5 years with positive TRAb. TCR sequences were obtained from RNA taken from PBMCs. The material sequenced was peripheral blood mononuclear cells (PBMCs), taken when the disease was refractory, from a patient treated with antithyroid drugs. Receptors were obtained from a female donor with Graves disease.

A few counts support this clonotype. The chain recombines TRBV5-1 with TRBJ2-7; 7 positions agree with TRBD2. The germline V gene encodes CDR1 SGHRS and CDR2 YFSETQ. V shed 2 bases, J shed 3 bases, and the junction held 5 bases outside the gene matches. The CDR3 loop spans 14 amino acids. The CDR3, as DNA: TGCGCCAGCAGCTTTCGAGCGGGGCTCTACGAGCAGTACTTC. It translates to CASSFRAGLYEQYF.

This clonotype came up many times. The chain combines TRBV20-1 with TRBJ1-1; D perhaps matches TRBD1 (5 bases). The CDR3 has 13 amino acids. The V gene lost 3 bases and the J gene lost 0 bases, with 8 bases spanning the gap. Germline assignment: CDR1 DFQATT and CDR2 SNEGSKA (reference sequence). CDR3 amino acids: CSASTRVNTEAFF. CDR3 sequence (DNA): TGCAGTGCTAGCACCAGGGTGAACACTGAAGCTTTCTTT.

The table lists this clonotype with many counts. The rearrangement links TRBV5-4 to TRBJ2-7; 8 bases map to TRBD2. After removal of 5 bases from V and 3 bases from J, the junction contained 10 bases not matched to a gene. There are 15 residues in the CDR3. The germline V gene has CDR1 SGHNT and CDR2 YYREEE (reference sequence). CDR3 DNA sequence: TGTGCCAGCAGTGCGGGACTAGATTTACTCTACGAGCAGTACTTC. Protein: CASSAGLDLLYEQYF.

The table lists this clonotype with a few counts. The rearrangement uses TRBV7-8 and TRBJ1-5; D gene ambiguous. The CDR3 runs 16 residues. Trimming took 1 base from V and 0 from J, leaving 10 bases between them. The germline CDR1 and CDR2 sequences are SGHVS and FQNEAQ. In nucleotides, the CDR3 is TGTGCCAGCAGCTTAGGCAGGTTCCATAGCAATCAGCCCCAGCATTTT. Its protein product is CASSLGRFHSNQPQHF. Supplemented by reference TRBV7-8 and TRBJ1-5, the full variable domain reads GAGVSQSPRYKVAKRGQDVALRCDPISGHVSLFWYQQALGQGPEFLTYFQNEAQLDKSGLPSDRFFAERPEGSVSTLKIQRTQQEDSAVYLCASSLGRFHSNQPQHFGDGTRLSIL.

This clonotype has at least ten counts. The genes are TRBV11-2 and TRBJ1-1, with D hard to call. The CDR3 runs to 16 residues. Looked up from germline, CDR1 is SGHAT and CDR2 is FQNNGV. V lost 4 bases and J 0 bases, leaving 15 bases between the germline ends. The CDR3 DNA is TGTGCCAGCAGCTCTCCCGGATGGGCGGTGAACACTGAAGCTTTCTTT. Translated, it gives CASSSPGWAVNTEAFF.